This paragraph reports one TCR beta chain. Antigen specificity is unknown. V shed 7 bases and J 4 bases; nucleotides not matched to a gene: 13. The germline CDR1 and CDR2 sequences are GTSNPN and SVGIG (reference sequence). This CDR3 comprises 15 residues. The entry originates in a study of cytomegalovirus exposure and HLA in healthy donors. Whole-study context: Membership in the Caucasian-associated ancestry cluster was found for around 81% of around 380 genotyped donors. Study-wide results and limits: It has been reported that TCR beta sequences accurately predicted the HLA-A and HLA-B alleles of most subjects. A few V segments could not be told apart, such as TRBV6-2 and TRBV6-3, and were left out.

It was with 60 Vbeta and 13 Jbeta primers that the PCR ran. The table came from immunoSEQ multiplex PCR; TCRdb's copy has only in-frame clones and leaves some out. The table shows 160,000 or so clones, with around 80% occurring only once. Sequencing was performed on PBMCs. The chain joins TRBV30 to TRBJ1-1, with 9 bases fitting TRBD1. The clonotype originates from a man aged 25 to 45 in good health and CMV-seronegative. The CDR3 reads CASTGTGNRGTEAFF. The CDR3 DNA follows: TGTGCCTCAACCGGGACAGGGAATAGGGGCACTGAAGCTTTCTTT.